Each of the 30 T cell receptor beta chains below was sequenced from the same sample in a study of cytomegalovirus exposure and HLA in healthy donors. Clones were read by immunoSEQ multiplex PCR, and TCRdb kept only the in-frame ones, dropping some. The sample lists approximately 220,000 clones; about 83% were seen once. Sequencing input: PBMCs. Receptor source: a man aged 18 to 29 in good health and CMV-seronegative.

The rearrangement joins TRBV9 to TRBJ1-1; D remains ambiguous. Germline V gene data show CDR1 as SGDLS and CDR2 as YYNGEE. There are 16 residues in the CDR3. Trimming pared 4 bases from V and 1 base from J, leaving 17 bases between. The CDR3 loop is CASSSPWEGRNTEAFF. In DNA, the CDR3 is TGTGCCAGCAGCTCCCCCTGGGAGGGCAGGAACACTGAAGCTTTCTTT.

For the CDR3, the DNA is TGTGCCAGCAGAGGGGACACCTTGCGGGAGCAGTACTTC. This sequence encodes CASRGDTLREQYF. The chain uses TRBV6-1 and TRBJ2-7, with D possibly matching TRBD1 (6 bases). Trimming pared 6 bases from V and 7 bases from J, leaving 16 bases between. The CDR3 sequence is 13 residues long. From germline, CDR1 is MNHNS and CDR2 SASEGT.

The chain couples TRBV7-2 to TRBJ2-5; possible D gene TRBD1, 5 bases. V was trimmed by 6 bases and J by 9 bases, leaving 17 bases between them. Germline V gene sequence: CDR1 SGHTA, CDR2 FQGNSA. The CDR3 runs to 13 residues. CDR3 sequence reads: CASSQGYYSAQYF. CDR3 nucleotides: TGTGCCAGCAGTCAGGGCTACTACTCGGCCCAGTACTTC.

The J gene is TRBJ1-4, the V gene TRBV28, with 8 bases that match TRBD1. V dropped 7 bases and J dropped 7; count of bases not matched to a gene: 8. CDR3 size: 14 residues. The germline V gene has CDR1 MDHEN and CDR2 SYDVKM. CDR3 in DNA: TGTGCCAGCACGGTGACAGGGGTGGGTGAAAAACTGTTTTTT. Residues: CASTVTGVGEKLFF.

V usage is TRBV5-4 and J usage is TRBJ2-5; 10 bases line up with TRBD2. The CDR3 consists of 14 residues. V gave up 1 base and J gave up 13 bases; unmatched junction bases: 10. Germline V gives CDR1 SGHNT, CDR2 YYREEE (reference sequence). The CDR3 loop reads CASSLTSGGAPRYF. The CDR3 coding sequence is TGTGCCAGCAGCTTGACCAGCGGGGGGGCCCCACGGTACTTC. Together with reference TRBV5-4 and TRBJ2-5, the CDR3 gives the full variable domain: ETGVTQSPTHLIKTRGQQVTLRCSSQSGHNTVSWYQQALGQGPQFIFQYYREEENGRGNFPPRFSGLQFPNYSSELNVNALELDDSALYLCASSLTSGGAPRYFGPGTRLLVL.

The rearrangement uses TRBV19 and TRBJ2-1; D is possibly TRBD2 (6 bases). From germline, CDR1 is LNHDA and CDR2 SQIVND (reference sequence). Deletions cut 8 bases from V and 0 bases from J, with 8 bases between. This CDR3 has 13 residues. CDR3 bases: TGTGCCAGTGGGCGGGGCTCCTACAATGAGCAGTTCTTC. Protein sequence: CASGRGSYNEQFF.

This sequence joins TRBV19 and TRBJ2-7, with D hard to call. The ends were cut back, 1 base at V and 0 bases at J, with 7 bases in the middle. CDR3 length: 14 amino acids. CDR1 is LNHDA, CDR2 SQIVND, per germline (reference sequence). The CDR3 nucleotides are TGTGCCAGTAGTATAGGAAGTAGCTCCTACGAGCAGTACTTC. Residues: CASSIGSSSYEQYF. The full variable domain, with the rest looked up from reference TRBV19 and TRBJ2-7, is DGGITQSPKYLFRKEGQNVTLSCEQNLNHDAMYWYRQDPGQGLRLIYYSQIVNDFQKGDIAEGYSVSREKKESFPLTVTSAQKNPTAFYLCASSIGSSSYEQYFGPGTRLTVT.

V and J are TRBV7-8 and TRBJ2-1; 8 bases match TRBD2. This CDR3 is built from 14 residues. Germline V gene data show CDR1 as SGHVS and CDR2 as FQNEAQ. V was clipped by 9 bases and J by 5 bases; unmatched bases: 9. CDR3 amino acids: CASARTSSHNEQFF. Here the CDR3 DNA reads TGTGCCAGTGCTAGGACTAGCTCTCACAATGAGCAGTTCTTC. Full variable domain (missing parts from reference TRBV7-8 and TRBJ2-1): GAGVSQSPRYKVAKRGQDVALRCDPISGHVSLFWYQQALGQGPEFLTYFQNEAQLDKSGLPSDRFFAERPEGSVSTLKIQRTQQEDSAVYLCASARTSSHNEQFFGPGTRLTVL.

Here the CDR3 reads CASSQSRGLYGYTF. CDR3 DNA: TGTGCCAGCAGCCAATCGAGGGGGCTCTATGGCTACACCTTC. The chain is built from TRBV7-2 and TRBJ1-2; 7 bases are a match to TRBD1. V trimming: 5 bases; J trimming: 4 bases; junction bases outside the gene matches: 7. CDR3 length equals 14 residues. Germline loops: CDR1 SGHTA, CDR2 FQGNSA.

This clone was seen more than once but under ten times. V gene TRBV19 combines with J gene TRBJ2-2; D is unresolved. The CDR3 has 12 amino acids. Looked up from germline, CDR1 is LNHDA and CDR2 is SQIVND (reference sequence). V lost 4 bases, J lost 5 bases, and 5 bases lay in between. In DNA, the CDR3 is TGTGCCAGTAGTACTACTACCGGGGAGCTGTTTTTT. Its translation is CASSTTTGELFF.

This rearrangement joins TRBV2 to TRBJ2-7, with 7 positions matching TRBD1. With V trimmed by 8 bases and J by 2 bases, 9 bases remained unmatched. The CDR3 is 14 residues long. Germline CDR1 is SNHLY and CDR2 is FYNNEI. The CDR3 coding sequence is TGTGCCAGCGGATTACAGGGGACCACCTACGAGCAGTACTTC. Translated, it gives CASGLQGTTYEQYF.

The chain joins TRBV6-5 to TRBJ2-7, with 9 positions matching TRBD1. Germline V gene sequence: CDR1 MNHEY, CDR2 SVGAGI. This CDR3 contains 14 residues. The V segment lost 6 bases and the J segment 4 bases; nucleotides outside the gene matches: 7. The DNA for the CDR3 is TGTGCCAGCAGCCCCGGGACAGGGTTTTACGAGCAGTACTTC. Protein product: CASSPGTGFYEQYF.

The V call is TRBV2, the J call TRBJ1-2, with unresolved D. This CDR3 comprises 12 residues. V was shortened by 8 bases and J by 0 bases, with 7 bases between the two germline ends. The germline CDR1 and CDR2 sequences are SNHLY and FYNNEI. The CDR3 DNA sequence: TGTGCCAGCTCACGAGCTAACTATGGCTACACCTTC. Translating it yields CASSRANYGYTF.

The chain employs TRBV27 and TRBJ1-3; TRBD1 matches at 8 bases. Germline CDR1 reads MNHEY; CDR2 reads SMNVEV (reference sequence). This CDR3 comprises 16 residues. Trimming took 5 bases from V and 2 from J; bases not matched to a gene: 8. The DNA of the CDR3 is TGTGCCAGCAGTCCGACAGGGGATCCCACTGGAAACACCATATATTTT. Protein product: CASSPTGDPTGNTIYF.

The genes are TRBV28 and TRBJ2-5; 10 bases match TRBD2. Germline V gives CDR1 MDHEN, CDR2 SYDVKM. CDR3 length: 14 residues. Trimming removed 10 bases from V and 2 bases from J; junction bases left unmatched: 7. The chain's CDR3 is CAIGLADRQETQYF. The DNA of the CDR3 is TGTGCCATCGGACTAGCGGATAGGCAAGAGACCCAGTACTTC. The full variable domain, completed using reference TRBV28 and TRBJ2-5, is DVKVTQSSRYLVKRTGEKVFLECVQDMDHENMFWYRQDPGLGLRLIYFSYDVKMKEKGDIPEGYSVSREKKERFSLILESASTNQTSMYLCAIGLADRQETQYFGPGTRLLVL.

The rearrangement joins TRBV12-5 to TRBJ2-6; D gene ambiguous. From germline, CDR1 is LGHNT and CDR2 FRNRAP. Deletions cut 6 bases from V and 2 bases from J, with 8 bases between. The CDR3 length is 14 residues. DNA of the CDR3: TGTGCTAGTGGCTACGTGCCTGGGGCCAACGTCCTGACTTTC. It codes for CASGYVPGANVLTF. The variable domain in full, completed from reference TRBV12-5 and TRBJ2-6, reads DARVTQTPRHKVTEMGQEVTMRCQPILGHNTVFWYRQTMMQGLELLAYFRNRAPLDDSGMPKDRFSAEMPDATLATLKIQPSEPRDSAVYFCASGYVPGANVLTFGAGSRLTVL.

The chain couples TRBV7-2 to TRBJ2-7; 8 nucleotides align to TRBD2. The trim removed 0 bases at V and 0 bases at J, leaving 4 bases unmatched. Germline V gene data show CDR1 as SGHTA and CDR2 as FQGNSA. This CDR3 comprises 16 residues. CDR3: CASSLASSGLSYEQYF. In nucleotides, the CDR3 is TGTGCCAGCAGCTTAGCCTCTAGCGGGCTCTCCTACGAGCAGTACTTC.

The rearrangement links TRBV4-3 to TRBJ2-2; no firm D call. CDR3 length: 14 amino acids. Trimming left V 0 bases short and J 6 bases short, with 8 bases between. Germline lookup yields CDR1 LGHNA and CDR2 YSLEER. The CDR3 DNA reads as TGCGCCAGCAGCCAAGAACCCCAGGCCGGGGAGCTGTTTTTT. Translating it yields CASSQEPQAGELFF.

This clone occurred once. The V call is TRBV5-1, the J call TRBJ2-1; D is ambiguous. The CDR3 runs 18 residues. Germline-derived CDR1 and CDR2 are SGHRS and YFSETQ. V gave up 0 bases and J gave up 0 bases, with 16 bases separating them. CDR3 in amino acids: CASSLVPGRHSSYNEQFF. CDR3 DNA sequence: TGCGCCAGCAGCTTGGTGCCCGGCCGTCACAGCTCCTACAATGAGCAGTTCTTC.

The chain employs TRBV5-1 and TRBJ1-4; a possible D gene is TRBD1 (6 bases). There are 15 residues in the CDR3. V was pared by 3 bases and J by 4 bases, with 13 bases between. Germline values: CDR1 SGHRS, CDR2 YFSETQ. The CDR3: CASSYRGGLNEKLFF. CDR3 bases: TGCGCCAGCAGCTACCGGGGGGGCCTTAATGAAAAACTGTTTTTT.

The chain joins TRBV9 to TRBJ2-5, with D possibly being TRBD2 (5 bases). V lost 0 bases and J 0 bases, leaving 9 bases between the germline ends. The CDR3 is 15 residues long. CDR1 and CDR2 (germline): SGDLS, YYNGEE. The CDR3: CASSVGAADQETQYF. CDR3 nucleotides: TGTGCCAGCAGCGTAGGGGCAGCGGACCAAGAGACCCAGTACTTC.

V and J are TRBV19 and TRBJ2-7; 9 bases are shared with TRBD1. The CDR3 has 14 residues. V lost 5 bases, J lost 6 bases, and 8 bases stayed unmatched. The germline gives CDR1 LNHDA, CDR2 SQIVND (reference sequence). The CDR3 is CASSRDRVGGEQYF. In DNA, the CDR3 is TGTGCCAGTAGTCGGGACAGGGTAGGGGGCGAGCAGTACTTC.

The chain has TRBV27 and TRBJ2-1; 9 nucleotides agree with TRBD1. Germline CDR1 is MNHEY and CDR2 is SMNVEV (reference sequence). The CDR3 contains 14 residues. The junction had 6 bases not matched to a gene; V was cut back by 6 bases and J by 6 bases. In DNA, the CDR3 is TGTGCCAGCAGCCCGAGGACAGGGGCCAATGAGCAGTTCTTC. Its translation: CASSPRTGANEQFF.

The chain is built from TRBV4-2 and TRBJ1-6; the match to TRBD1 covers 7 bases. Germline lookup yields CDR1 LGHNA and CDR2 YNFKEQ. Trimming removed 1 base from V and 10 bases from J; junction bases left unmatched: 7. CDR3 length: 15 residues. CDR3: CASSQGQGVGSPLHF. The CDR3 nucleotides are TGTGCCAGCAGCCAAGGACAGGGTGTAGGCTCACCCCTCCACTTT.

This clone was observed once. CDR3 bases: TGTGCCAGCAGTGAATTTGTGACACAGCATGGCTACACCTTC. Translating it yields CASSEFVTQHGYTF. The chain has TRBV6-1 and TRBJ1-2; no clear D. The germline V gene encodes CDR1 MNHNS and CDR2 SASEGT. The CDR3 runs 14 residues. V lost 2 bases and J 6 bases, leaving 13 bases between the germline ends.

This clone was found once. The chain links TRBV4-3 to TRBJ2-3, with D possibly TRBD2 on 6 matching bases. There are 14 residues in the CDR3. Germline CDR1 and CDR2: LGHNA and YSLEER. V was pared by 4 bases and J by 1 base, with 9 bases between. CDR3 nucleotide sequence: TGCGCCAGCAGCCCCCGGGAGCGCACAGATACGCAGTATTTT. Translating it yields CASSPRERTDTQYF.

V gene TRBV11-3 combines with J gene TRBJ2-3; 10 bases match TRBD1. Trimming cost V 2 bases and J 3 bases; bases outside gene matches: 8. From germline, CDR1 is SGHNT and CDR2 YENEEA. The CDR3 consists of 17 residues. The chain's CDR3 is CASSLRLGQGLTDTQYF. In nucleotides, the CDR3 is TGTGCCAGCAGCTTACGTCTGGGACAGGGGTTGACAGATACGCAGTATTTT.

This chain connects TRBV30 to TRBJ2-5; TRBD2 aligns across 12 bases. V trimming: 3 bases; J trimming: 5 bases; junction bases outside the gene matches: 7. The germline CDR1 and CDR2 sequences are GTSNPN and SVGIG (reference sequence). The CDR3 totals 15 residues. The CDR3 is CAWSPTSGSLETQYF. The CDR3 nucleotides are TGTGCCTGGAGCCCGACTAGCGGGAGCTTGGAGACCCAGTACTTC.

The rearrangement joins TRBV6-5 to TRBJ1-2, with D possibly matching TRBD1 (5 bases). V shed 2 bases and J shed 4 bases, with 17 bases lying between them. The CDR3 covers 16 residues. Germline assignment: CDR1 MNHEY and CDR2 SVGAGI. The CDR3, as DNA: TGTGCCAGCAGTTACGGACGAATAGGGCAGGGCTATGGCTACACCTTC. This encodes CASSYGRIGQGYGYTF.

The CDR3 DNA reads TGCGCCAGCAGCCAAGAATGGACAGGGGTCCACGAGCAGTACTTC. Translating it yields CASSQEWTGVHEQYF. The rearrangement uses TRBV4-3 and TRBJ2-7; TRBD1 aligns across 9 bases. The CDR3 contains 15 residues. With 0 bases clipped from V and 5 bases from J, the junction kept 5 bases outside the gene matches. Germline values: CDR1 LGHNA, CDR2 YSLEER.